This T cell receptor beta chain was sequenced in a study of blood T cell repertoires in COVID-19. Assay used: immunoSEQ multiplex PCR; TCRdb lists only in-frame clones, some missing. This table holds approximately 120,000 clones, around 80% found once. Germline values: CDR1 SGHTA, CDR2 FQGNSA. The germline V and J ends were trimmed by 1 base and 9 bases, with 16 bases remaining between them. The CDR3 contains 16 residues. Sequencing input: peripheral blood. The gene calls are TRBV7-2 and TRBJ1-6, with D maybe TRBD1 (5 bases). The TCR originated in a human donor in a cohort sampled during active or convalescent COVID-19. CDR3 residues: CASSLESQGRTSPLHF. CDR3 DNA: TGTGCCAGCAGCTTAGAGTCCCAGGGCAGGACTTCACCCCTCCACTTT.